These 29 T cell receptor beta chains came from one sample sequenced in a study of cytomegalovirus exposure and HLA in healthy donors. PCR involved 60 Vbeta and 13 Jbeta primers. Libraries were prepared by immunoSEQ multiplex PCR; TCRdb keeps only in-frame clonotypes and omits some of them. The data hold about 160,000 clones, with around 85% observed a single time. Sequenced sample: PBMCs. The receptors stem from a middle-aged man in good health and CMV-seropositive.

This chain joins TRBV27 and TRBJ2-2, with 9 nucleotides matching TRBD1. The CDR3 covers 15 residues. CDR1 is MNHEY, CDR2 SMNVEV, per germline (reference sequence). V was pared by 5 bases and J by 6 bases, with 7 bases of the junction left unmatched. CDR3 sequence (DNA): TGTGCCAGCAGTCTTTGGACAGGGGAGGCCGGGGAGCTGTTTTTT. Translating it yields CASSLWTGEAGELFF.

The table lists this clone with a count of one. V gene TRBV2 combines with J gene TRBJ2-7, with D maybe TRBD1 (6 bases). Trimming cost V 4 bases and J 5 bases, with 12 bases left between them. Germline V gives CDR1 SNHLY, CDR2 FYNNEI. CDR3 size: 13 residues. The CDR3 spells CASSGQGIHEQYF. The DNA for the CDR3 is TGTGCCAGCAGTGGTCAGGGGATCCACGAGCAGTACTTC.

J is TRBJ1-2 and V is TRBV11-2; the match to TRBD1 covers 9 bases. The CDR3 contains 15 residues. After removal of 5 bases from V and 6 bases from J, the junction contained 10 bases not matched to a gene. Per germline, CDR1 SGHAT and CDR2 FQNNGV. CDR3 DNA: TGTGCCAGCAGCCTCGGGACAGGGTCAGGGAATGGCTACACCTTC. Its translation is CASSLGTGSGNGYTF.

The chain is built from TRBV6-1 and TRBJ2-3; TRBD2 is a possible D gene (7 bases). Germline V lookup: CDR1 MNHNS, CDR2 SASEGT. V lost 8 bases, J lost 5 bases, and 14 bases lay in between. The CDR3 sequence is 13 residues long. The CDR3 sequence is CASGGGRGDTQYF. DNA of the CDR3: TGTGCCAGCGGGGGGGGCCGGGGAGATACGCAGTATTTT.

V and J are TRBV18 and TRBJ2-4, with 9 bases lining up with TRBD2. The CDR3 spans 12 residues. V shed 6 bases, J shed 8 bases, and the junction held 2 bases outside the gene matches. Germline CDR1 KGHSH, CDR2 LQKENI. The CDR3 coding sequence is TGTGCCAGCTCGCCTAGCGGGGACATTCAGTACTTC. Amino acid sequence: CASSPSGDIQYF.

In this sample, this clone turned up once. V and J are TRBV4-2 and TRBJ1-6; D remains unclear. Germline CDR1 LGHNA, CDR2 YNFKEQ. CDR3 length: 18 amino acids. V was pared by 1 base and J by 0 bases, with 13 bases between. Written as DNA, the CDR3 is TGTGCCAGCAGCCAAGTGGCAATAGGGAGCTCCTATAATTCACCCCTCCACTTT. Amino acids: CASSQVAIGSSYNSPLHF.

This clone was counted a single time. The CDR3 loop is CASSPRQGSYNEQFF. In nucleotides, the CDR3 is TGTGCCAGCAGCCCTCGACAGGGATCCTACAATGAGCAGTTCTTC. V usage is TRBV6-6 and J usage is TRBJ2-1; 7 bases are a match to TRBD1. J lost 1 base, V lost 6 bases, and 6 bases had no gene match. This CDR3 spans 15 amino acids. Germline lookup yields CDR1 MNHNY and CDR2 SVGAGI (reference sequence).

This rearrangement joins TRBV15 to TRBJ1-5; D gene unclear. Trimming cost V 5 bases and J 4 bases, with 18 bases left between them. This CDR3 comprises 16 residues. Germline V CDR1 and CDR2: LNHNV, YYDKDF (reference sequence). DNA for the CDR3: TGTGCCACCAGCCTCGCGGGAGCCGGGGATAATCAGCCCCAGCATTTT. Its protein is CATSLAGAGDNQPQHF.

The chain carries TRBV28 and TRBJ1-1; 7 nucleotides agree with TRBD1. V was pared by 3 bases and J by 11 bases, with 3 bases of the junction left unmatched. There are 11 residues in the CDR3. CDR1 and CDR2 from the germline V gene are MDHEN and SYDVKM. CDR3 region: CASSLKDRAFF. As DNA, the CDR3 is TGTGCCAGCAGTTTGAAGGACAGGGCTTTCTTT.

V usage is TRBV4-1 and J usage is TRBJ2-2; D remains unclear. The germline V gene has CDR1 MGHRA and CDR2 YSYEKL. The V end was cut by 2 bases, the J end by 5 bases, with 3 bases between. The CDR3 is 12 amino acids. The CDR3 spells CASSQRTGELFF. The DNA for the CDR3 is TGCGCCAGCAGCCAACGGACCGGGGAGCTGTTTTTT.

This clone was found once. The rearrangement links TRBV28 to TRBJ2-7, with 10 bases matching TRBD2. CDR3 length: 14 residues. With 6 bases clipped from V and 7 bases from J, the junction kept 9 bases outside the gene matches. The germline gives CDR1 MDHEN, CDR2 SYDVKM. The DNA of the CDR3 is TGTGCCAGCAGAGAAGCGGGAGGGTCGCAGGAGCAGTACTTC. Protein sequence: CASREAGGSQEQYF.

The chain is built from TRBV5-1 and TRBJ1-4; no definite D call. This CDR3 spans 14 amino acids. Germline assignment: CDR1 SGHRS and CDR2 YFSETQ. Trimming took off 0 bases at V and 7 bases at J, with 10 bases between the two ends. The CDR3 region has the DNA TGCGCCAGCAGCTTGGAAGGACTTCGTGAAAAACTGTTTTTT. Its translation is CASSLEGLREKLFF.

The rearrangement uses TRBV27 and TRBJ1-3; TRBD1 is a possible D gene (6 bases). Trimming removed 7 bases from V and 3 bases from J, with 10 bases in between. This CDR3 has 13 residues. Germline V gene lookup returns CDR1 MNHEY and CDR2 SMNVEV (reference sequence). The CDR3 DNA reads as TGTGCCAGCAAAACAGGGCATGGAAACACCATATATTTT. Translating it yields CASKTGHGNTIYF.

The rearrangement joins TRBV30 to TRBJ2-3; possibly TRBD2 for D (6 bases). The CDR3 is 13 amino acids. Trimming cost V 6 bases and J 2 bases, with 12 bases left between them. Germline CDR1 is GTSNPN and CDR2 is SVGIG (reference sequence). The CDR3 DNA is TGTGCCTGCCGACTAGACAACACAGATACGCAGTATTTT. Protein: CACRLDNTDTQYF.

Only a few counts were recorded for this clone. The chain combines TRBV2 with TRBJ1-6; perhaps TRBD1 as D (5 bases). The CDR3 sequence is 16 residues long. Germline CDR1 and CDR2: SNHLY and FYNNEI. V was pared by 4 bases and J by 6 bases, with 16 bases between. The CDR3 region is CASSVDSPASNSPLHF. In DNA, the CDR3 is TGTGCCAGCAGTGTTGACAGCCCCGCCAGTAATTCACCCCTCCACTTT.

This rearrangement joins TRBV29-1 to TRBJ1-2; 9 positions agree with TRBD1. The V gene end was trimmed by 6 bases and the J gene end by 0 bases; junction bases not matched to a gene: 5. This CDR3 region has 14 residues. CDR1 and CDR2 from the germline V gene are SQVTM and ANQGSEA. The CDR3 here is CSVVGQGTNYGYTF. CDR3 DNA sequence: TGCAGCGTCGTAGGACAGGGGACTAACTATGGCTACACCTTC.

This chain joins TRBV27 and TRBJ2-7, with TRBD1 identical over 9 bases. Germline values: CDR1 MNHEY, CDR2 SMNVEV (reference sequence). This CDR3 has 15 residues. V lost 7 bases to trimming and J lost 0 bases; unmatched junction nucleotides: 7. CDR3 residues: CASKIRGQGSYEQYF. For the CDR3, the DNA is TGTGCCAGCAAGATAAGGGGACAGGGCTCCTACGAGCAGTACTTC.

The J gene is TRBJ2-6, the V gene TRBV18, with a possible D match to TRBD1 (6 bases). This CDR3 comprises 17 residues. The V end was cut by 6 bases, the J end by 1 base, with 16 bases between. The germline gives CDR1 KGHSH, CDR2 LQKENI. The chain's CDR3 is CASSPRGPGSGANVLTF. DNA for the CDR3: TGTGCCAGCTCCCCCAGGGGACCGGGTTCTGGGGCCAACGTCCTGACTTTC.

The rearrangement uses TRBV15 and TRBJ2-7; 10 positions agree with TRBD2. CDR3 length: 17 residues. Looked up from germline, CDR1 is LNHNV and CDR2 is YYDKDF (reference sequence). After removal of 4 bases from V and 0 bases from J, the junction contained 9 bases not matched to a gene. The CDR3 DNA sequence: TGTGCCACCAGCAAAGAGATAGCGGGAGGCCACTCCTACGAGCAGTACTTC. Its protein is CATSKEIAGGHSYEQYF.

This clone was seen a handful of times. The gene calls are TRBV6-1 and TRBJ2-7; possibly TRBD1 for D (6 bases). V lost 4 bases and J lost 2, with 12 bases in between. Germline V CDR1 and CDR2: MNHNS, SASEGT. The CDR3 spans 14 residues. CDR3 sequence: CASSAMTGTYEQYF. The CDR3 bases are TGTGCCAGCAGTGCTATGACAGGTACCTACGAGCAGTACTTC.

The chain employs TRBV7-9 and TRBJ1-2; the D is unclear. Germline lookup yields CDR1 SEHNR and CDR2 FQNEAQ (reference sequence). This CDR3 is built from 16 residues. The germline V and J ends were trimmed by 4 bases and 6 bases, with 21 bases remaining between them. The CDR3 spells CASSSPAGRQDDGYTF. CDR3 nucleotides: TGTGCCAGCAGCTCTCCCGCGGGCCGGCAAGACGATGGCTACACCTTC.

The chain recombines TRBV4-3 with TRBJ2-7; 10 nucleotides line up with TRBD2. The ends lost 1 base at V and 0 bases at J; junction bases unmatched: 6. The CDR3 totals 17 residues. CDR1 and CDR2 from the germline V gene are LGHNA and YSLEER. The CDR3 sequence: CASSQGPRTSGSYEQYF. The CDR3, as DNA: TGCGCCAGCAGCCAAGGTCCGAGGACTAGCGGCTCCTACGAGCAGTACTTC.

V gene TRBV30 combines with J gene TRBJ2-7; TRBD1 might be the D (7 bases). The CDR3 contains 12 residues. Germline assignment: CDR1 GTSNPN and CDR2 SVGIG (reference sequence). The CDR3: CAGGRGAYEQYF. The CDR3 DNA reads as TGTGCGGGAGGCAGGGGGGCCTACGAGCAGTACTTC.

This clone has just a few counts. DNA for the CDR3: TGTGCCAGCAGCGCTTCCCTTCTCACCGGGGAGCTGTTTTTT. It specifies CASSASLLTGELFF. This sequence joins TRBV9 and TRBJ2-2; D ambiguous. This CDR3 has 14 residues. The germline gives CDR1 SGDLS, CDR2 YYNGEE. Trimming pared 3 bases from V and 4 bases from J, leaving 10 bases between. The full variable domain, its missing parts supplied by reference TRBV9 and TRBJ2-2, is DSGVTQTPKHLITATGQRVTLRCSPRSGDLSVYWYQQSLDQGLQFLIQYYNGEERAKGNILERFSAQQFPDLHSELNLSSLELGDSALYFCASSASLLTGELFFGEGSRLTVL.

The J gene is TRBJ1-1, the V gene TRBV5-1; D might be TRBD1 (5 bases). CDR1 and CDR2 from the germline V gene are SGHRS and YFSETQ. V lost 2 bases and J 2 bases, leaving 7 bases between the germline ends. CDR3 length: 13 amino acids. The DNA of the CDR3 is TGCGCCAGCAGCTTTCAGGGAAACACTGAAGCTTTCTTT. Its protein is CASSFQGNTEAFF.

The chain employs TRBV2 and TRBJ1-1; unclear D gene. Trimming pared 6 bases from V and 2 bases from J, leaving 13 bases between. The CDR3 has 14 amino acids. From germline, CDR1 is SNHLY and CDR2 FYNNEI. The DNA of the CDR3 is TGTGCCAGCAGGGAGGTCCCGCACAACACTGAAGCTTTCTTT. Amino acids: CASREVPHNTEAFF. Complete variable domain (other parts from reference TRBV2 and TRBJ1-1): EPEVTQTPSHQVTQMGQEVILRCVPISNHLYFYWYRQILGQKVEFLVSFYNNEISEKSEIFDDQFSVERPDGSNFTLKIRSTKLEDSAMYFCASREVPHNTEAFFGQGTRLTVV.

This clone was observed a few times. V is TRBV27 and J is TRBJ1-1; the D gene is possibly TRBD1 (5 bases). V lost 3 bases and J 1 base, leaving 9 bases between the germline ends. The germline gives CDR1 MNHEY, CDR2 SMNVEV (reference sequence). The CDR3 is made up of 14 amino acids. This chain's CDR3 is CASSFWGPNTEAFF. The CDR3 DNA reads TGTGCCAGCAGTTTTTGGGGCCCGAACACTGAAGCTTTCTTT.

This clone was seen more than once but under ten times. Written as DNA, the CDR3 is TGTGCCAGCAGCCGACAAAGGTACGAGAACACTGAAGCTTTCTTT. Translated, it gives CASSRQRYENTEAFF. The chain has TRBV7-8 and TRBJ1-1; D call uncertain. The germline V and J ends were trimmed by 5 bases and 1 base, with 14 bases remaining between them. This CDR3 is 15 amino acids long. Germline CDR1 SGHVS, CDR2 FQNEAQ.

The gene calls are TRBV6-5 and TRBJ1-2, with a weak D call TRBD1 (5 bases). V lost 2 bases to trimming and J lost 1 base, with 14 bases between them. In germline, CDR1 is MNHEY, CDR2 SVGAGI. This CDR3 is 16 amino acids long. The CDR3, as DNA: TGTGCCAGCAGTTACAGCAGGGTTGGCCTTAACTATGGCTACACCTTC. Translation gives CASSYSRVGLNYGYTF.